This T cell receptor (beta chain) emerged from a study of CD8+ T cells in alopecia areata. Overall study context: Each of the treated patients was given oral tofacitinib, 5 to 10 mg twice daily, for moderate-to-severe alopecia areata. The authors scored treated patients' severity by affected scalp percentage.

In germline, CDR1 is LNHDA, CDR2 SQIVND (reference sequence). Trimming took off 1 base at V and 4 bases at J, with 16 bases between the two ends. The CDR3 has 17 residues. RNA extraction and reverse transcription yielded cDNA as sequencing template. Method: immunoSEQ multiplex PCR; TCRdb's copy keeps in-frame clones and lacks some. The data hold about 39,000 clones, with 65% observed a single time. This clone was seen more than once but under ten times. Its specificity is unknown. Study-wide results and limits: Scalp specimens additionally yield sequences from normal skin's resident alphabeta T cells. Throughout tofacitinib, many expanded lesional clones continued to persist in scalp and blood.

Treatment here: oral pan-JAK inhibitor, 5-10 mg twice daily. The sequence derives from a human donor with alopecia areata. The sample was CD8+ T cells sorted from blood, taken at week 4, from a patient treated with tofacitinib. The gene calls are TRBV19 and TRBJ2-2; D is possibly TRBD1 (6 bases). CDR3 loop: CASSIGDGTILTGELFF. The DNA of the CDR3 is TGTGCCAGTAGTATAGGTGACGGGACAATCCTCACCGGGGAGCTGTTTTTT.